This passage covers 5 T cell receptor beta chains from one sample sequenced in a study of blood T cell repertoires in COVID-19. Profiled with immunoSEQ multiplex PCR; TCRdb holds only in-frame clones, not every one. Among about 89,000 clones listed, about 80% were seen once. The source material was peripheral blood. The receptor source for this set is an elderly woman with acute or convalescent COVID-19.

The rearrangement joins TRBV6-1 to TRBJ2-1; 12 nucleotides align to TRBD2. Germline values: CDR1 MNHNS, CDR2 SASEGT. CDR3 size: 17 residues. The junction had 4 bases not matched to a gene; V was cut back by 0 bases and J by 4 bases. CDR3 bases: TGTGCCAGCAGTGAAGCGATAGGACTAGCGGGATACAATGAGCAGTTCTTC. Amino acid sequence: CASSEAIGLAGYNEQFF.

The rearrangement joins TRBV7-2 to TRBJ2-7; 9 bases align to TRBD1. Germline CDR1 is SGHTA and CDR2 is FQGNSA. The ends lost 7 bases at V and 2 bases at J; junction bases unmatched: 9. This CDR3 is built from 15 residues. CDR3 sequence reads: CASKRTGGAAYEQYF. In DNA form, the CDR3 reads TGTGCCAGCAAGCGAACAGGGGGCGCGGCCTACGAGCAGTACTTC.

The chain uses TRBV18 and TRBJ2-1; D might be TRBD2 (5 bases). The CDR3 runs to 11 residues. Germline lookup yields CDR1 KGHSH and CDR2 LQKENI. Trimming took 3 bases from V and 10 from J, leaving 7 bases between them. CDR3 bases: TGTGCCAGCTCACCCGGGATAGAGCAGTTCTTC. It translates to CASSPGIEQFF.

V and J are TRBV5-8 and TRBJ1-1; tentative D call: TRBD1 (5 bases). Germline V lookup: CDR1 SGHTS, CDR2 YDEGEE. V was shortened by 2 bases and J by 1 base, with 9 bases between the two germline ends. This CDR3 contains 14 residues. The CDR3, as DNA: TGTGCCAGCAGCTTAAACGGACAGAACACTGAAGCTTTCTTT. Residues: CASSLNGQNTEAFF.

The chain carries TRBV5-1 and TRBJ2-2, with TRBD2 matching 8 bases. The CDR3 spans 15 residues. The V and J ends lost 2 bases and 6 bases, in that order; junction bases with no gene match: 6. Germline CDR1 and CDR2: SGHRS and YFSETQ. Here the CDR3 DNA reads TGCGCCAGCAGCTTCGGTAGCGGGATGGCCGGGGAGCTGTTTTTT. Translated, it gives CASSFGSGMAGELFF.